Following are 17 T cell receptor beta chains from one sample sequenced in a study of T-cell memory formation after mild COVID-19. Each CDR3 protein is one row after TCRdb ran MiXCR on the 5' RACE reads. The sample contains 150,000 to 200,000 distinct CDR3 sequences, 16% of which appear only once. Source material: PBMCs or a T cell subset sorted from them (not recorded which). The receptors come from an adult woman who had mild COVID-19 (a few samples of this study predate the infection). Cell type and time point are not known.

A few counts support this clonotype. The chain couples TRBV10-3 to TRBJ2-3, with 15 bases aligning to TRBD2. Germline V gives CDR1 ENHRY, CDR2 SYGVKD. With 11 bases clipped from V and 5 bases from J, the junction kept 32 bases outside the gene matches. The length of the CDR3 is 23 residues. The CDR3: CAPRVSPSVYAGTSGRQEDTQYF. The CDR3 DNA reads TGTGCCCCCCGGGTCTCCCCTTCGGTGTATGCCGGGACTAGCGGGAGGCAGGAAGATACGCAGTATTTT.

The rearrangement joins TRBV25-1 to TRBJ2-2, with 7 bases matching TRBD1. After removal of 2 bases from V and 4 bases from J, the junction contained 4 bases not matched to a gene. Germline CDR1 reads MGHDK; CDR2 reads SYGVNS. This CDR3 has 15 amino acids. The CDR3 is CASSEKGAGTGELFF. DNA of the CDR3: TGTGCCAGCAGTGAAAAGGGGGCAGGCACCGGGGAGCTGTTTTTT.

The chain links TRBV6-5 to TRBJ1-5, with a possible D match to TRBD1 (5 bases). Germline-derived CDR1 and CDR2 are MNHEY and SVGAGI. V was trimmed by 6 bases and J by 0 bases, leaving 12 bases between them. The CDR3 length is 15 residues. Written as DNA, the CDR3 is TGTGCCAGCAGACCGGGACGTACTAGCAATCAGCCCCAGCATTTT. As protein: CASRPGRTSNQPQHF.

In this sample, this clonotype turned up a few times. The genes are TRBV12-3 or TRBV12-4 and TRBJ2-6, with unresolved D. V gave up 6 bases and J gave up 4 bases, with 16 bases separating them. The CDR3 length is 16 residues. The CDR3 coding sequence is TGTGCCAGCAGCCATGGGTTGGGCTCCGGGGCCAACGTCCTGACTTTC. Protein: CASSHGLGSGANVLTF.

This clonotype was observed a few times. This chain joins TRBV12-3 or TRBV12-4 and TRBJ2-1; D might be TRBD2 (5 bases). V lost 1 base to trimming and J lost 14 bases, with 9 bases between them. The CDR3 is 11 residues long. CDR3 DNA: TGTGCCAGCAGTTTAGGCCCGAGGGAGTTCTTC. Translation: CASSLGPREFF.

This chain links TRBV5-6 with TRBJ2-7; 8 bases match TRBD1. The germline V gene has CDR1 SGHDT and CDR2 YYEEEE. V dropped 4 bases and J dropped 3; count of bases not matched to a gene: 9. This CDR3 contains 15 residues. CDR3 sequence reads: CASSRIQGVRYEQYF. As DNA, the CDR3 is TGTGCCAGCAGCCGCATACAGGGGGTTCGCTACGAGCAGTACTTC.

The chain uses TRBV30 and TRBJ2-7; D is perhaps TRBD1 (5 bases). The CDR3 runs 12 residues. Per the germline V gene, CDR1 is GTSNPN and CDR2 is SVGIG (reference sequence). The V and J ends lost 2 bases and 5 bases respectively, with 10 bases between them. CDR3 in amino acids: CAWSQGYDEQYF. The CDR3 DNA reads TGTGCCTGGAGTCAGGGATACGACGAGCAGTACTTC.

In DNA, the CDR3 is TGCGCCAGCAGCGCCGGACAGGCAGCCCTGGGCACTGAAGCTTTCTTT. This sequence encodes CASSAGQAALGTEAFF. The chain employs TRBV5-1 and TRBJ1-1, with 7 positions matching TRBD1. V lost 4 bases and J lost 4; bases outside the gene matches: 13. CDR3 length equals 16 residues. Looked up from germline, CDR1 is SGHRS and CDR2 is YFSETQ.

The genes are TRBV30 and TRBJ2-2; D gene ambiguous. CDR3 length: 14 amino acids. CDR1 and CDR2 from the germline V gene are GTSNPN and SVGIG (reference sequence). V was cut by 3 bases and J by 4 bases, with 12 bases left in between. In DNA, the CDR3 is TGTGCCTGGAGCCTGGAAACGAGCACCGGGGAGCTGTTTTTT. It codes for CAWSLETSTGELFF.

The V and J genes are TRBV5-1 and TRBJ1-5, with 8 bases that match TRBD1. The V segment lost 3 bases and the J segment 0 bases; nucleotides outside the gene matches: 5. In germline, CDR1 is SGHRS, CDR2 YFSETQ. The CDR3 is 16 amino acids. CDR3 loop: CASSWTGSYSNQPQHF. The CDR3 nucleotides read TGCGCCAGCAGCTGGACAGGGAGTTATAGCAATCAGCCCCAGCATTTT. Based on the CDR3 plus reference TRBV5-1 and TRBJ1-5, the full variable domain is KAGVTQTPRYLIKTRGQQVTLSCSPISGHRSVSWYQQTPGQGLQFLFEYFSETQRNKGNFPGRFSGRQFSNSRSEMNVSTLELGDSALYLCASSWTGSYSNQPQHFGDGTRLSIL.

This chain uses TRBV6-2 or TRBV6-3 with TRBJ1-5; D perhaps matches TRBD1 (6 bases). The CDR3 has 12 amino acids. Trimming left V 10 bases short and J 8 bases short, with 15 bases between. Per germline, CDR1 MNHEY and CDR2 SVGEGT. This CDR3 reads CAIRRRQEPQHF. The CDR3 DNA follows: TGTGCCATCCGCCGCCGACAGGAGCCCCAGCATTTT.

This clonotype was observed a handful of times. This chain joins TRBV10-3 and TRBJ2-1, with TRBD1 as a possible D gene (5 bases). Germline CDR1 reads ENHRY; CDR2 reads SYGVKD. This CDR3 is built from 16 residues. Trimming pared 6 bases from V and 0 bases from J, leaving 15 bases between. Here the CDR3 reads CAIRPQDKSSYNEQFF. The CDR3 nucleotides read TGTGCCATCAGACCCCAGGACAAGAGCTCCTACAATGAGCAGTTCTTC.

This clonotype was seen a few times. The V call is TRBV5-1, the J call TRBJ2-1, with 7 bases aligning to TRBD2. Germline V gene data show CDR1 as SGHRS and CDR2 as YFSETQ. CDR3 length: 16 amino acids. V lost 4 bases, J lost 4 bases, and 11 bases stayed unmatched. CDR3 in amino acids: CASSAVGGVVYNEQFF. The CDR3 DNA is TGCGCCAGCAGCGCGGTGGGGGGGGTCGTATACAATGAGCAGTTCTTC.

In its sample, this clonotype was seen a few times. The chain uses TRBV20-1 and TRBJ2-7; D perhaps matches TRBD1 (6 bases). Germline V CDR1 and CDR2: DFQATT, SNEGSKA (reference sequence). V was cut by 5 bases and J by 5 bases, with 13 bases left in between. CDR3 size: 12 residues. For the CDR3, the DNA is TGCAGTGCTGTCAGGGGAGCAGACGAGCAGTACTTC. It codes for CSAVRGADEQYF.

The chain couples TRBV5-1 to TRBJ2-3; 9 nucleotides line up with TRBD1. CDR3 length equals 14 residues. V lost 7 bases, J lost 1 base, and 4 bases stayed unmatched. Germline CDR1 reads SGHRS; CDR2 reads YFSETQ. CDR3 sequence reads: CASGRQGGTDTQYF. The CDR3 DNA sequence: TGCGCCAGCGGAAGACAGGGGGGCACAGATACGCAGTATTTT.

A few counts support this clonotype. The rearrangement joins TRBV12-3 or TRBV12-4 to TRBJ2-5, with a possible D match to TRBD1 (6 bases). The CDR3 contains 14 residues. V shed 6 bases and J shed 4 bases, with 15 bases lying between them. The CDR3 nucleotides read TGTGCCAGCAGCTCAGCGCAGGGGCGAGAGACCCAGTACTTC. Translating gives CASSSAQGRETQYF.

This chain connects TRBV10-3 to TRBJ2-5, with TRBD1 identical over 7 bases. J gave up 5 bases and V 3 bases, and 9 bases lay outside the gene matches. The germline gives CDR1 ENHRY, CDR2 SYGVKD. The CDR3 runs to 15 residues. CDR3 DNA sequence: TGTGCCATCAGTGAACCCGGGACAGCGGCGGAGACCCAGTACTTC. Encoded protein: CAISEPGTAAETQYF.